The text below deals with one T cell receptor beta chain. Assay used: immunoSEQ multiplex PCR; TCRdb lists only in-frame clones, some missing. The table has 38,000 or so clones, 85% to 95% seen once. The data are from a study of T cell changes during pregnancy in multiple sclerosis. Germline V gives CDR1 SGHNT, CDR2 YYREEE (reference sequence). Trimming cost V 2 bases and J 2 bases, with 8 bases left between them. This CDR3 is 15 amino acids long. This receptor was identified in a female donor with multiple sclerosis, enrolled in a pregnancy study. The gene calls are TRBV5-4 and TRBJ2-6; a possible D gene is TRBD1 (5 bases). Sequencing was performed on peripheral blood, taken before pregnancy. CDR3 sequence reads: CASSFQGTGANVLTF. In DNA form, the CDR3 reads TGTGCCAGCAGCTTTCAGGGAACTGGGGCCAACGTCCTGACTTTC.